These T cell receptor beta chains were read from a single sample in a study of blood T cell repertoires in COVID-19. Sequenced by immunoSEQ multiplex PCR; TCRdb stores in-frame clones only, minus some. The repertoire holds approximately 280,000 clones, around nine tenths seen once, with about 5.5% in the top ten. Sequenced: PBMCs or T cells enriched from blood (not recorded which). These receptors were obtained from a woman aged 40 to 49 who had recovered from COVID-19. Both conserved end residues are part of each CDR3. A D gene is named only where the DNA matches it firmly. Size values are once, few and many counts, or a class for expanded clones, and some rows have none.

V	D	J	size	DNA	CDR3
TRBV7-2	-	TRBJ2-7	-	TGTGCCAGCAGCCCACCGGAGGCCTACGAGCAGTACTTC	CASSPPEAYEQYF
TRBV28	TRBD1	TRBJ2-2	-	TGTGCCAGCGTAACGGCGGGACAGGGCACCGGGGAGCTGTTTTTT	CASVTAGQGTGELFF
TRBV7-2	TRBD2	TRBJ2-2	-	TGTGCCAGCAGCTTATCACCTAGCGGGAGGGCCGGGGAGCTGTTTTTT	CASSLSPSGRAGELFF
TRBV10-3	-	TRBJ1-5	-	TGTGCCATCAGTGAGTCACAGGCCAACAATCAGCCCCAGCATTTT	CAISESQANNQPQHF
TRBV29-1	-	TRBJ1-2	-	TGCAGTATTGGGGGAGGTGACTATGGCTACACCTTC	CSIGGGDYGYTF
TRBV28	-	TRBJ1-1	-	TGTGCCAGCAGTGGGGGAGGAAAAGGGGAGGAGGTTGAAGCTTTCTTT	CASSGGGKGEEVEAFF
TRBV5-1	-	TRBJ1-5	-	TGCGCCAGCAGCCTACAGGGTGGTCAGCCCCAGCATTTT	CASSLQGGQPQHF
TRBV7-2	-	TRBJ1-2	few	TGTGCCAGCAGCCACGGGACAAATGGCTACACCTTC	CASSHGTNGYTF
TRBV27	TRBD2	TRBJ2-2	-	TGTGCCAGCAGTTTATCGAATAGCGGGTACACCGGGGAGCTGTTTTTT	CASSLSNSGYTGELFF
TRBV7-2	TRBD1	TRBJ2-1	-	TGTGCCAGCAGCTTAAGACAGGGGCGCTACAATGAGCAGTTCTTC	CASSLRQGRYNEQFF
TRBV30	-	TRBJ2-7	-	TGTGCCTGGAGTGTCCCTAGGGGGTTGGACCCCTACGAGCAGTACTTC	CAWSVPRGLDPYEQYF
TRBV5-4	-	TRBJ1-1	-	TGTGCCAGCAGCTTGGAGGGGTGGAGTGAAGCTTTCTTT	CASSLEGWSEAFF
TRBV18	-	TRBJ2-3	-	TGTGCCAGCTCACACCTCCGAGGGGAGGGCACAGATACGCAGTATTTT	CASSHLRGEGTDTQYF
TRBV28	TRBD2	TRBJ2-2	-	TGTGCCAGCAGCCCCGGGACTATTAACACCGGGGAGCTGTTTTTT	CASSPGTINTGELFF
TRBV5-4	-	TRBJ1-5	-	TGTGCCAGCAGCCGGACACCTGATCAGCCCCAGCATTTT	CASSRTPDQPQHF
TRBV7-9	-	TRBJ1-1	-	TGTGCCAGCAGCTTATCCGACATTATTGCTTTCTTT	CASSLSDIIAFF
TRBV2	-	TRBJ1-5	-	TGTGCCAGCAGCCGGGGGGCCCTGAGCAATCAGCCCCAGCATTTT	CASSRGALSNQPQHF
TRBV6-5	-	TRBJ1-1	-	TGTGCCAGCAGTTACTCTTTGAGGGCAGCCACTGAAGCTTTCTTT	CASSYSLRAATEAFF
TRBV2	TRBD1	TRBJ1-6	-	TGTGCCAGCAGTAAAGACAGGGTGGTTATAGATTCACCCCTCCACTTT	CASSKDRVVIDSPLHF
TRBV6-2/TRBV6-3	-	TRBJ2-7	-	TGTGCCAGCAGCGGATCAGGGGTCCCCCTGGAGCAGTACTTC	CASSGSGVPLEQYF
TRBV7-9	TRBD1	TRBJ1-6	-	TGTGCCAGCAGAGGGGACAGCAATAATTCACCCCTCCACTTT	CASRGDSNNSPLHF
TRBV19	-	TRBJ1-5	-	TGTGCCAGTGACGGGACAACCGGGCCCCAGCATTTT	CASDGTTGPQHF
TRBV27	TRBD1	TRBJ2-3	-	TGTGCCAGCAGTCGGGACAGCCCCGATACGCAGTATTTT	CASSRDSPDTQYF
TRBV18	-	TRBJ1-6	-	TGTGCCAGCTCACTTAGTAGCGCCTCAAGCGGATTTCCCCTCCACTTT	CASSLSSASSGFPLHF
TRBV29-1	TRBD1	TRBJ2-1	few	TGCAGCGCCTGGGGACAGGGGGAGGATGAGCAGTTCTTC	CSAWGQGEDEQFF
TRBV6-5	-	TRBJ1-2	-	TGTGCCAGCCAGACAGGAACTAACTATGGCTACACCTTC	CASQTGTNYGYTF
TRBV10-3	-	TRBJ2-7	-	TGTGCCATCAGTGAGACAGGGTACGAGCAGTACTTC	CAISETGYEQYF
TRBV15	-	TRBJ2-2	-	TGTGCCACCAGCAGACCCCCGGGTCGGGACACCGGGGAGCTGTTTTTT	CATSRPPGRDTGELFF
TRBV7-2	-	TRBJ2-7	-	TGTGCCAGCAGGAGGTCTTCTGTAGCCTACGAGCAGTACTTC	CASRRSSVAYEQYF
TRBV9	-	TRBJ2-2	-	TGTGCCAGCTCATCGTCCAGGGGGACTCCGAACACCGGGGAGCTGTTTTTT	CASSSSRGTPNTGELFF
TRBV6-6	-	TRBJ1-1	few	TGTGCCAGCAGTTACTCGGATCAGGATAAAAAAGCTTTCTTT	CASSYSDQDKKAFF
TRBV23-1	TRBD1	TRBJ2-7	-	TGCGCCAGCAGTCTGGAGGTTGGACGGACAGGTGAGCAGTACTTC	CASSLEVGRTGEQYF
TRBV28	TRBD2	TRBJ2-1	-	TGTGCCAGCAGTTGGGGGGGAGGCGAGCAGTTCTTC	CASSWGGGEQFF
TRBV27	TRBD1	TRBJ1-1	-	TGTGCCAGCACGGACAGGGGGTCGACTGAAGCTTTCTTT	CASTDRGSTEAFF
TRBV11-2	-	TRBJ1-1	once	TGTGCCAGCAGCTCCACACGGGGCACTGAAGCTTTCTTT	CASSSTRGTEAFF
TRBV30	TRBD2	TRBJ2-5	few	TGTGCCTGGAGTAGTGGGCGTACCGGCGGGAGGGCCGGAGAGACCCAGTACTTC	CAWSSGRTGGRAGETQYF
TRBV27	-	TRBJ1-1	-	TGTGCCAGCAGTTTGGTACAGACCGCCACTGAAGCTTTCTTT	CASSLVQTATEAFF
TRBV28	TRBD1	TRBJ1-5	-	TGTGCCAGCAGTTCATCGCAGGGGGGTCCCCAGCCCCAGCATTTT	CASSSSQGGPQPQHF
TRBV29-1	TRBD1	TRBJ1-2	-	TGCAGCGTTGGGGGACAGGGTTTTGGCTACACCTTC	CSVGGQGFGYTF
TRBV19	-	TRBJ1-2	-	TGTGCCAGTAGTCCCAAAGTGGACTCCTATGGCTACACCTTC	CASSPKVDSYGYTF
TRBV7-9	TRBD1	TRBJ1-1	-	TGTGCCAGCAGCTTGAGACAGGGTGGTATGAACACTGAAGCTTTCTTT	CASSLRQGGMNTEAFF
TRBV19	TRBD1	TRBJ1-2	-	TGTGCCAGTAGTAATTCCCGACAGGGAAACTATGGCTACACCTTC	CASSNSRQGNYGYTF
TRBV27	TRBD2	TRBJ2-1	-	TGTGCCAGCAGCGCTATGTCAGCGGGAAAGGACTACAATGAGCAGTTCTTC	CASSAMSAGKDYNEQFF
TRBV12-3/TRBV12-4	-	TRBJ2-7	-	TGTGCCAGCAGTTTATCCACAGGCTACGAGCAGTACTTC	CASSLSTGYEQYF
TRBV18	TRBD1	TRBJ1-3	-	TGTGCCAGCTCAACCGGACAGGGTGGAGGAAACACCATATATTTT	CASSTGQGGGNTIYF
TRBV7-9	-	TRBJ1-4	-	TGTGCCAGCAGCCGCCGGGGGGGGCCCTCAACTAATGAAAAACTGTTTTTT	CASSRRGGPSTNEKLFF
TRBV3-1/TRBV3-2	-	TRBJ2-7	-	TGTGCCAGCAGCCAATTGAATGCAGGCGAGCAGTACTTC	CASSQLNAGEQYF
TRBV12-3/TRBV12-4	-	TRBJ2-2	-	TGTGCCAGCAGGGGGGCAGACACCGGGGAGCTGTTTTTT	CASRGADTGELFF
TRBV28	TRBD1	TRBJ1-5	once	TGTGCCAGCAGTTCGACAGGGATGGGGCAGCCCCAGCATTTT	CASSSTGMGQPQHF
TRBV4-2	TRBD2	TRBJ2-3	-	TGTGCCAGCAGCCAAACTAGCGGGAGTATGACAGATACGCAGTATTTT	CASSQTSGSMTDTQYF
TRBV7-2	-	TRBJ1-1	-	TGTGCCAGCAGCTTAGCGCCAGGAAACACTGAAGCTTTCTTT	CASSLAPGNTEAFF
TRBV4-2	-	TRBJ2-5	-	TGTGCCAGCAGCCAAGATCGCGGCGCTCGGGACCAGTACTTC	CASSQDRGARDQYF
TRBV11-3	-	TRBJ2-1	-	TGTGCCAGCAGCTTAGGGCCGGGGGACGAGCAGTTCTTC	CASSLGPGDEQFF
TRBV11-2	-	TRBJ1-3	-	TGTGCCAGCAGCCCGGGTAACTCTGGAAACACCATATATTTT	CASSPGNSGNTIYF
TRBV5-8	-	TRBJ1-2	-	TGTGCCAGCATCAGGAACTATGGCTACACCTTC	CASIRNYGYTF
TRBV10-3	-	TRBJ2-3	-	TGTGCCATCAGTGAAGGGGGGGGACCCTTACAAGGTACGCAGTATTTT	CAISEGGGPLQGTQYF
TRBV14	-	TRBJ2-5	many	TGTGCCAGCAGCCAGGGGGCGAGGAGTGAGACCCAGTACTTC	CASSQGARSETQYF
TRBV20-1	TRBD1	TRBJ2-3	-	TGCAGTGCTAGAGAGACAGGGAAGCCGTATTTT	CSARETGKPYF